Below are 26 T cell receptor beta chains sequenced from a single sample in a study of blood T cell repertoires in COVID-19. TCRdb keeps only in-frame clones here, not all; method: immunoSEQ multiplex PCR. Of roughly 45,000 clones in the sample, approximately 81% were seen once. The sequenced sample consisted of peripheral blood. The receptors were gathered from a woman in her fifties or sixties with acute or convalescent COVID-19.

The CDR3 loop is CAWSRGTGTSSTEAFF. CDR3 nucleotide sequence: TGTGCCTGGAGCCGAGGGACAGGGACTAGTAGCACTGAAGCTTTCTTT. The chain joins TRBV30 to TRBJ1-1; 9 bases are shared with TRBD1. CDR1 is GTSNPN, CDR2 SVGIG, per germline (reference sequence). The CDR3 is 16 amino acids. Trimming took 3 bases from V and 4 from J; bases not matched to a gene: 12.

This clone was seen a few times. The chain links TRBV10-3 to TRBJ1-6; TRBD1 matches at 7 bases. After removal of 0 bases from V and 7 bases from J, the junction contained 12 bases not matched to a gene. Germline CDR1 and CDR2: ENHRY and SYGVKD. The CDR3 has 18 amino acids. In DNA, the CDR3 is TGTGCCATCAGTGAGTCCCCGGGACAGAAGAAACCGAATTCACCCCTCCACTTT. Translation gives CAISESPGQKKPNSPLHF.

The CDR3 region has the DNA TGTGCCACCAGCAGAGATCTGGGAGGGAGGGTTAATGAGCAGTTCTTC. It yields the protein CATSRDLGGRVNEQFF. The V and J genes are TRBV15 and TRBJ2-1; TRBD2 aligns across 7 bases. J gave up 7 bases and V 0 bases, and 9 bases lay outside the gene matches. The V gene's germline CDR1 is LNHNV and CDR2 YYDKDF (reference sequence). The CDR3 totals 16 residues.

V and J are TRBV29-1 and TRBJ2-3, with a tentative D call TRBD2 (6 bases). Trimming left V 7 bases short and J 6 bases short, with 11 bases between. The CDR3 is 11 amino acids. The germline V gene encodes CDR1 SQVTM and CDR2 ANQGSEA. The CDR3 region has the DNA TGCAGCGGCGGGGTTACCGATACGCAGTATTTT. Its translation: CSGGVTDTQYF.

The J gene is TRBJ1-1, the V gene TRBV18; the match to TRBD1 covers 9 bases. The CDR3 has 16 residues. V was pared by 5 bases and J by 10 bases, with 17 bases of the junction left unmatched. From germline, CDR1 is KGHSH and CDR2 LQKENI. The CDR3 DNA follows: TGTGCCAGCTCAAGGCCTTCCGGACAGGGGCGATCACGAGCTTTCTTT. It translates to CASSRPSGQGRSRAFF.

The gene calls are TRBV7-3 and TRBJ2-3; D is possibly TRBD2 (6 bases). The CDR3 has 15 residues. CDR1 is SGHTA, CDR2 FQGTGA, per germline. V lost 2 bases to trimming and J lost 1 base, with 10 bases between them. CDR3 sequence reads: CASSLAGKGTDTQYF. As DNA, the CDR3 is TGTGCCAGCAGCTTAGCGGGGAAGGGCACAGATACGCAGTATTTT.

This chain uses TRBV7-3 with TRBJ2-7; D unclear. In germline, CDR1 is SGHTA, CDR2 FQGTGA. Between the trimmed V and J ends, which lost 0 bases and 4 bases, there was a span of 10 bases. The CDR3 contains 14 residues. This chain's CDR3 is CASSLTSVGYEQYF. CDR3 sequence (DNA): TGTGCCAGCAGCTTAACGTCTGTCGGGTACGAGCAGTACTTC.

This clone was picked up one time. The chain links TRBV9 to TRBJ1-3; D might be TRBD1 (6 bases). The CDR3 contains 16 residues. The V gene lost 3 bases and the J gene lost 3 bases, with 16 bases spanning the gap. CDR1 and CDR2 (germline): SGDLS, YYNGEE. As DNA, the CDR3 is TGTGCCAGCAGCGCAAGGGGGGGGCTAGGTGGAAACACCATATATTTT. Translating it yields CASSARGGLGGNTIYF.

The chain uses TRBV5-5 and TRBJ2-5; 7 bases map to TRBD1. CDR3 length equals 14 residues. Germline V gene lookup returns CDR1 SGHKS and CDR2 YYEKEE (reference sequence). The trim removed 1 base at V and 10 bases at J, leaving 10 bases unmatched. The CDR3 DNA sequence: TGTGCCAGCAGCTTGCAAAACCCAGGGGGTCACCAGTACTTC. It translates to CASSLQNPGGHQYF. Combining the CDR3 with reference TRBV5-5 and TRBJ2-5 gives the whole variable domain DAGVTQSPTHLIKTRGQQVTLRCSPISGHKSVSWYQQVLGQGPQFIFQYYEKEERGRGNFPDRFSARQFPNYSSELNVNALLLGDSALYLCASSLQNPGGHQYFGPGTRLLVL.

The gene calls are TRBV6-4 and TRBJ2-2, with D possibly TRBD1 on 6 matching bases. The CDR3 runs to 16 residues. V lost 3 bases, J lost 0 bases, and 11 bases lay in between. The V gene's germline CDR1 is MRHNA and CDR2 SNTAGT. The CDR3 here is CASSENPGANTGELFF. DNA of the CDR3: TGTGCCAGCAGTGAGAATCCAGGGGCGAACACCGGGGAGCTGTTTTTT.

This chain joins TRBV5-1 and TRBJ1-1; 7 nucleotides align to TRBD1. Germline-derived CDR1 and CDR2 are SGHRS and YFSETQ. After removal of 2 bases from V and 0 bases from J, the junction contained 7 bases not matched to a gene. The CDR3 has 16 amino acids. The CDR3 here is CASSFDRVGMNTEAFF. CDR3 DNA: TGCGCCAGCAGCTTCGACAGGGTAGGCATGAACACTGAAGCTTTCTTT.

This chain joins TRBV27 and TRBJ1-3; tentatively, D is TRBD1 (5 bases). CDR3 length equals 15 residues. The germline V and J ends were trimmed by 6 bases and 9 bases, with 21 bases remaining between them. The germline V gene encodes CDR1 MNHEY and CDR2 SMNVEV (reference sequence). CDR3 residues: CASSPGGTAYSTIYF. The CDR3 bases are TGTGCCAGCAGCCCCGGAGGGACCGCTTATAGCACCATATATTTT.

The chain couples TRBV13 to TRBJ1-5; TRBD1 might be the D (5 bases). The germline V and J ends were trimmed by 0 bases and 3 bases, with 9 bases remaining between them. The CDR3 totals 15 residues. Germline V lookup: CDR1 PRHDT, CDR2 FYEKMQ (reference sequence). The CDR3 sequence is CASSLGGHINQPQHF. CDR3 nucleotides: TGTGCCAGCAGCTTAGGGGGGCATATCAATCAGCCCCAGCATTTT. Full variable domain (rest looked up from reference TRBV13 and TRBJ1-5): AAGVIQSPRHLIKEKRETATLKCYPIPRHDTVYWYQQGPGQDPQFLISFYEKMQSDKGSIPDRFSAQQFSDYHSELNMSSLELGDSALYFCASSLGGHINQPQHFGDGTRLSIL.

J is TRBJ1-5 and V is TRBV3-1 (or the pseudogene TRBV3-2); TRBD1 might be the D (5 bases). CDR1 LGHDT and CDR2 YNNKEL come from the germline V gene (reference sequence). This CDR3 spans 15 amino acids. The V end was cut by 1 base, the J end by 2 bases, with 9 bases between. The CDR3 protein is CASSQGVQGNQPQHF. The CDR3 coding sequence is TGTGCCAGCAGCCAAGGCGTACAGGGCAATCAGCCCCAGCATTTT.

The genes are TRBV5-4 and TRBJ1-1; TRBD1 matches 7 bases. The CDR3 spans 13 residues. The germline gives CDR1 SGHNT, CDR2 YYREEE (reference sequence). V gave up 4 bases and J gave up 3 bases; unmatched junction bases: 3. The CDR3 sequence is CASSKGQDTEAFF. CDR3 DNA sequence: TGTGCCAGCAGCAAAGGACAGGACACTGAAGCTTTCTTT.

This clone was detected once. This chain connects TRBV18 to TRBJ2-7, with TRBD1 identical over 7 bases. The CDR3 extends over 15 amino acids. From germline, CDR1 is KGHSH and CDR2 LQKENI. The V and J ends lost 2 bases and 2 bases, in that order; junction bases with no gene match: 6. The DNA for the CDR3 is TGTGCCAGCTCACCAAACGGACAGGCTACCTACGAGCAGTACTTC. Residues: CASSPNGQATYEQYF.

This CDR3 reads CAWSRAGAGETQYF. CDR3 coding DNA: TGTGCCTGGAGTCGAGCGGGAGCGGGAGAGACCCAGTACTTC. The chain has TRBV30 and TRBJ2-5; TRBD2 agrees at 8 bases. Trimming cost V 2 bases and J 4 bases; bases outside gene matches: 6. Germline V gene data show CDR1 as GTSNPN and CDR2 as SVGIG (reference sequence). CDR3 length: 14 residues. The entire variable domain, with the rest obtained from reference TRBV30 and TRBJ2-5, is as follows: SQTIHQWPATLVQPVGSPLSLECTVEGTSNPNLYWYRQAAGRGLQLLFYSVGIGQISSEVPQNLSASRPQDRQFILSSKKLLLSDSGFYLCAWSRAGAGETQYFGPGTRLLVL.

The CDR3 sequence is CASIKGATNEKLFF. CDR3 DNA sequence: TGTGCCAGCATTAAAGGGGCCACTAATGAAAAACTGTTTTTT. The J gene is TRBJ1-4, the V gene TRBV6-6; the D gene is possibly TRBD1 (5 bases). The germline V gene encodes CDR1 MNHNY and CDR2 SVGAGI (reference sequence). V shed 7 bases and J shed 2 bases, with 11 bases lying between them. The CDR3 consists of 14 residues.

V is TRBV30 and J is TRBJ2-3; 9 nucleotides agree with TRBD2. Trimming removed 3 bases from V and 0 bases from J; junction bases left unmatched: 10. The CDR3 spans 17 residues. The germline V gene encodes CDR1 GTSNPN and CDR2 SVGIG (reference sequence). The DNA of the CDR3 is TGTGCCTGGAGCGAACGCAAGGGACTAGCTAGCACAGATACGCAGTATTTT. It translates to CAWSERKGLASTDTQYF.

The J gene is TRBJ1-1, the V gene TRBV3-1 (or the pseudogene TRBV3-2), with TRBD1 as a possible D gene (5 bases). Germline loops: CDR1 LGHDT, CDR2 YNNKEL (reference sequence). Trimming took off 5 bases at V and 6 bases at J, with 16 bases between the two ends. The CDR3 covers 14 residues. CDR3 nucleotides: TGTGCCAGCAGCTCAAGTCGGGGGTTCGCTGAAGCTTTCTTT. Residues: CASSSSRGFAEAFF.

The gene calls are TRBV2 and TRBJ1-2, with D perhaps TRBD1 (5 bases). The CDR3 is 15 residues long. Germline CDR1 SNHLY, CDR2 FYNNEI. V was shortened by 5 bases and J by 6 bases, with 19 bases between the two germline ends. CDR3 nucleotide sequence: TGTGCCAGCAGTATGGCGGGGACCGCTATAAATGGCTACACCTTC. Residues: CASSMAGTAINGYTF.

J is TRBJ2-7 and V is TRBV27, with TRBD2 identical over 8 bases. Per germline, CDR1 MNHEY and CDR2 SMNVEV (reference sequence). The ends lost 5 bases at V and 1 base at J; junction bases unmatched: 4. The CDR3 is 14 amino acids. The CDR3, as DNA: TGTGCCAGCAGTCCCCGGGGGGGTTCCTACGAGCAGTACTTC. Translation: CASSPRGGSYEQYF.

This rearrangement joins TRBV29-1 to TRBJ2-1, with a possible D match to TRBD1 (6 bases). The CDR3 has 12 amino acids. CDR1 is SQVTM, CDR2 ANQGSEA, per germline. Trimming pared 5 bases from V and 8 bases from J, leaving 13 bases between. The CDR3: CSVNRDGDEQFF. CDR3 DNA: TGCAGCGTTAACAGGGATGGGGATGAGCAGTTCTTC.

This chain connects TRBV11-1 to TRBJ2-7, with 9 bases aligning to TRBD1. Trimming cost V 1 base and J 3 bases; bases outside gene matches: 4. The germline V gene encodes CDR1 SGHAT and CDR2 FQDESV (reference sequence). This CDR3 spans 15 amino acids. The CDR3 DNA is TGTGCCAGCAGCTTAGAACGGGACAGGGTCTACGAGCAGTACTTC. This sequence encodes CASSLERDRVYEQYF.

As for this clone: One end of the junction varies from germline; a read error may be responsible. This chain connects TRBV7-7 to TRBJ2-3; perhaps TRBD2 as D (5 bases). CDR3 length equals 13 residues. CDR1 and CDR2 from the germline V gene are SSHAT and FNYEAQ (reference sequence). DNA of the CDR3: TGTGCTAGCAGCTCCACTAGGGCAGATACGCAGTATTTT. The encoded protein is CASSSTRADTQYF.

The V and J genes are TRBV21-1 and TRBJ1-5. TRBV21-1 counts as a pseudogene. This CDR3 has 16 residues. CDR3 loop: CASSKGRKGGNQPQHF. The CDR3 nucleotides read TGTGCCAGCAGCAAAGGTCGGAAAGGAGGGAATCAGCCCCAGCATTTT.